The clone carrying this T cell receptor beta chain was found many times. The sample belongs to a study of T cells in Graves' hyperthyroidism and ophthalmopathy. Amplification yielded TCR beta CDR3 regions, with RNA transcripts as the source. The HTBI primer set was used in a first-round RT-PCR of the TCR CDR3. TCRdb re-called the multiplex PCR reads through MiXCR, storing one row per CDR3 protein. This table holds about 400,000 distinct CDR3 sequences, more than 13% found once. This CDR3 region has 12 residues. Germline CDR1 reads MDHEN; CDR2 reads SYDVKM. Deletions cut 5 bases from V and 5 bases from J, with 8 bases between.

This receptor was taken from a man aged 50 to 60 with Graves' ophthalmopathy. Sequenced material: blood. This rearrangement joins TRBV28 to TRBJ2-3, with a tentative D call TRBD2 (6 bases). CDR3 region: CASSIAEDTQYF. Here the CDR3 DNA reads TGTGCCAGCAGTATAGCGGAAGATACGCAGTATTTT. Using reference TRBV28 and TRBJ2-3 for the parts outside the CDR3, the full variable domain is DVKVTQSSRYLVKRTGEKVFLECVQDMDHENMFWYRQDPGLGLRLIYFSYDVKMKEKGDIPEGYSVSREKKERFSLILESASTNQTSMYLCASSIAEDTQYFGPGTRLTVL.